The clone carrying this TCR beta chain occurred many times. The antigen is not known. TCRdb re-analysed the RACE reads in MiXCR, keeping a single row per CDR3 protein. The data hold around 180,000 distinct CDR3 sequences, with 25% to 35% observed a single time. The CDR3 spans 16 residues. The germline V gene has CDR1 LGHNA and CDR2 YSLEER. The V gene lost 1 base and the J gene lost 2 bases, with 13 bases spanning the gap. This sample was taken from a study of human T cells and chemical hapten exposure. Study in general: Each patch test put 0.01% DPC on the upper back, and results were read at 6 days. Study-wide results and limits: Controls formed significantly fewer large CDR3 similarity clusters than expanded TCRs did.

Time point noted: pre-sensitization, week 0. Treatment meaning: therapeutic diphenylcyclopropenone sensitization with weekly scalp DPC. Non-pregnant alopecia patients aged 18 to 70, suitable for DPC therapy. The chain uses TRBV4-3 and TRBJ2-3; a weak D match, TRBD2 (5 bases). This specimen consisted of whole blood, obtained in connection with sensitization to the hapten diphenylcyclopropenone (DPC). This sequence was found in a woman aged 30 to 39 with alopecia areata. Some clones in this sample may be carry-over from other donors' samples. The CDR3 is CASSQVLGEPTDTQYF. The DNA for the CDR3 is TGCGCCAGCAGCCAAGTTCTCGGGGAACCCACAGATACGCAGTATTTT.